This TCR beta chain is from a study of blood T cell repertoires in COVID-19. Across the whole study: The United States, Italy and Spain were the sources of the acute and convalescent COVID-19 samples. In each case, the material was cDNA or gDNA derived from T cells, B-cell-depleted T cells, or PBMCs.

In the original workflow: Using reference gene primer amplification, nucleated cell counts were estimated. Libraries were prepared by immunoSEQ multiplex PCR; TCRdb keeps only in-frame clonotypes and omits some of them. That table supplies the V and J calls and clone size; D and trimming were determined from the DNA. The table has roughly 170,000 clones, less than 85% seen once. The TCR originated in a human donor in a cohort sampled during active COVID-19. Sequenced sample: peripheral blood.

CDR3 nucleotide sequence: TGTGCCAGCAGCACCCTACAGGGGGAGAGGGAAAAACTGTTTTTT. Its translation is CASSTLQGEREKLFF. This chain joins TRBV5-5 and TRBJ1-4, with 8 nucleotides matching TRBD1. The length of the CDR3 is 15 residues. CDR1 and CDR2 (germline): SGHKS, YYEKEE (reference sequence). Unmatched junction bases numbered 10, after V lost 4 bases and J lost 8 bases.